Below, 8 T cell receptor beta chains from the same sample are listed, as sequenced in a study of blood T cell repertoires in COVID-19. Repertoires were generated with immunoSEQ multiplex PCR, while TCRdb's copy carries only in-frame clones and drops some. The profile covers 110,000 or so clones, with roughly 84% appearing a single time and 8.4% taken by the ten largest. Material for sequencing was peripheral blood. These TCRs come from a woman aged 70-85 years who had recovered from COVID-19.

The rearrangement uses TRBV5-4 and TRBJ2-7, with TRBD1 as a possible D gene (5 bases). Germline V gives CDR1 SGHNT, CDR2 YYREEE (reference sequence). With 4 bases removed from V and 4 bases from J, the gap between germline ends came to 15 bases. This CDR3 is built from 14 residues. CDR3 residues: CASSPSGAAYEQYF. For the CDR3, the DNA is TGTGCCAGCAGCCCATCTGGGGCAGCATACGAGCAGTACTTC. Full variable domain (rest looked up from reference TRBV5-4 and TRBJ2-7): ETGVTQSPTHLIKTRGQQVTLRCSSQSGHNTVSWYQQALGQGPQFIFQYYREEENGRGNFPPRFSGLQFPNYSSELNVNALELDDSALYLCASSPSGAAYEQYFGPGTRLTVT.

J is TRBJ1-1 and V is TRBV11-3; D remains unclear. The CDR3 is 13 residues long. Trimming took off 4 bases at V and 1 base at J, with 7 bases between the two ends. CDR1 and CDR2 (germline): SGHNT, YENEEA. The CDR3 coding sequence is TGTGCCAGCAGCTCATACACGAACACTGAAGCTTTCTTT. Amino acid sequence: CASSSYTNTEAFF.

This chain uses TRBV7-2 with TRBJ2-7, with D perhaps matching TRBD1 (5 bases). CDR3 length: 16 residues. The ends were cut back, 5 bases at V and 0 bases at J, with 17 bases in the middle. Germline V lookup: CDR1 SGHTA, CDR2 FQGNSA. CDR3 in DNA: TGTGCCAGCAGCCCAAGGGCAGGGTCTAGCTCCTACGAGCAGTACTTC. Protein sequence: CASSPRAGSSSYEQYF.

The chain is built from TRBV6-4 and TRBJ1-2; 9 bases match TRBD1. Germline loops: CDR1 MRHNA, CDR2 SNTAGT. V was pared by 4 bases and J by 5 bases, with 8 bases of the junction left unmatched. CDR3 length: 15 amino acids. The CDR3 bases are TGTGCCAGCAGTGGGGGGGGACAGGGTGAGTATGGCTACACCTTC. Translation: CASSGGGQGEYGYTF.

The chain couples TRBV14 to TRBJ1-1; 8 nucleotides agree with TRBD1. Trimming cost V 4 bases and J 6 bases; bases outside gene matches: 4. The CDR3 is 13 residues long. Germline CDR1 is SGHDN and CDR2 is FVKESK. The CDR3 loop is CASSPDRAAEAFF. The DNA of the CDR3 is TGTGCCAGCAGCCCGGACAGGGCTGCTGAAGCTTTCTTT.

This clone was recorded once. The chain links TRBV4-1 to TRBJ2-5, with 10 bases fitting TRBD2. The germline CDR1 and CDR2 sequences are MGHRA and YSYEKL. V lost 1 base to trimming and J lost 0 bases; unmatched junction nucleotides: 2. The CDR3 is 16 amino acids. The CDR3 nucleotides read TGCGCCAGCAGCCAAGCGCTAGCGGGGGACCAAGAGACCCAGTACTTC. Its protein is CASSQALAGDQETQYF.

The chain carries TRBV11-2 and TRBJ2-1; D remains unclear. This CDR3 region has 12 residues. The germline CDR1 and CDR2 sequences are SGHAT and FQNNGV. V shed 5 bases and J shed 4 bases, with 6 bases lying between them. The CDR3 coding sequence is TGTGCCAGCAGCCTACAGTACAATGAGCAGTTCTTC. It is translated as CASSLQYNEQFF. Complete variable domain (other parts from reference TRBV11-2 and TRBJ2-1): EAGVAQSPRYKIIEKRQSVAFWCNPISGHATLYWYQQILGQGPKLLIQFQNNGVVDDSQLPKDRFSAERLKGVDSTLKIQPAKLEDSAVYLCASSLQYNEQFFGPGTRLTVL.

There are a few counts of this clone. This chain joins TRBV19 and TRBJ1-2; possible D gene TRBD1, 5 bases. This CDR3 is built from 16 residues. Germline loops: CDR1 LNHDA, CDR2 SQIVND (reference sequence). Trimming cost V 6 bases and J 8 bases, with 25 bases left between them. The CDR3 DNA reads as TGTGCCAGTAGAAACCCTCTTTTCGACAGTTCGGGCGGCTACACCTTC. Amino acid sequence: CASRNPLFDSSGGYTF. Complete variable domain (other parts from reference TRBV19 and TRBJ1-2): DGGITQSPKYLFRKEGQNVTLSCEQNLNHDAMYWYRQDPGQGLRLIYYSQIVNDFQKGDIAEGYSVSREKKESFPLTVTSAQKNPTAFYLCASRNPLFDSSGGYTFGSGTRLTVV.